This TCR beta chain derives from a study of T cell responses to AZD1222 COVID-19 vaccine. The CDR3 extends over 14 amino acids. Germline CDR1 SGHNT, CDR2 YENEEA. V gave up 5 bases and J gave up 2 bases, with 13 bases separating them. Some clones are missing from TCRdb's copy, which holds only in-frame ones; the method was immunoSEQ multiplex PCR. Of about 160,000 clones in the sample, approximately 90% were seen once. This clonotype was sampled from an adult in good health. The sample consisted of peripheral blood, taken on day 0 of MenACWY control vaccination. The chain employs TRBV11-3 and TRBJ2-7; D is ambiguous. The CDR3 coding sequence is TGTGCCAGCAGCCTTCCCAGTGGCCCCTACGAGCAGTACTTC. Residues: CASSLPSGPYEQYF.